The rows below give T cell receptor beta chains drawn from one sample of a study of blood T cell repertoires in COVID-19. Some clones are missing from TCRdb's copy, which holds only in-frame ones; the method was immunoSEQ multiplex PCR. Altogether under 60,000 clones are present, around four fifths being singletons, with the ten largest covering roughly 7%. Sequencing used peripheral blood. Every receptor here comes from a man aged 40-49 years with acute or convalescent COVID-19. CDR3s include the opening cysteine and the closing phenylalanine or tryptophan. D genes are given only for firm matches. Clone size is shown for a subset of rows, as once, few, many or a class of expanded clone.

j_call: TRBJ1-5
v_call: TRBV6-5
clone_size: -
d_call: -
cdr3_aa: CASSYSRDQPQHF
cdr3_nt: TGTGCCAGCAGTTACTCGCGAGATCAGCCCCAGCATTTT

j_call: TRBJ1-2
v_call: TRBV28
clone_size: -
d_call: TRBD1
cdr3_aa: CASSPGGFRYTF
cdr3_nt: TGTGCCAGCAGTCCAGGGGGATTCCGCTACACCTTC

j_call: TRBJ1-5
v_call: TRBV2
clone_size: -
d_call: -
cdr3_aa: CASSVRSNQPQHF
cdr3_nt: TGTGCCAGCAGTGTTCGGAGCAATCAGCCCCAGCATTTT

j_call: TRBJ1-2
v_call: TRBV16
clone_size: few
d_call: TRBD1
cdr3_aa: CASSQFRADVGQGANGYTF
cdr3_nt: TGTGCCAGCAGCCAATTTAGAGCGGATGTGGGACAGGGGGCGAATGGCTACACCTTC

j_call: TRBJ2-1
v_call: TRBV12-3/TRBV12-4
clone_size: -
d_call: -
cdr3_aa: CASSLEGGAKFF
cdr3_nt: TGTGCCAGCAGTTTAGAAGGGGGGGCCAAGTTCTTC

j_call: TRBJ1-2
v_call: TRBV5-3
clone_size: -
d_call: TRBD1
cdr3_aa: CARSSKIRGQGGNYGYTF
cdr3_nt: TGTGCCAGAAGCTCAAAAATTAGGGGGCAGGGCGGGAACTATGGCTACACCTTC

j_call: TRBJ1-2
v_call: TRBV7-2
clone_size: -
d_call: TRBD1
cdr3_aa: CASSSWTGGGYGYTF
cdr3_nt: TGTGCCAGCAGCTCATGGACAGGAGGGGGCTATGGCTACACCTTC

j_call: TRBJ1-1
v_call: TRBV7-2
clone_size: -
d_call: -
cdr3_aa: CASSSGMNTEAFF
cdr3_nt: TGTGCCAGCAGCTCAGGAATGAACACTGAAGCTTTCTTT

j_call: TRBJ2-1
v_call: TRBV27
clone_size: -
d_call: TRBD2
cdr3_aa: CASSPRLTSGGANEQFF
cdr3_nt: TGTGCCAGCAGTCCCCGCCTTACTAGCGGGGGGGCCAATGAGCAGTTCTTC

j_call: TRBJ1-6
v_call: TRBV20-1
clone_size: few
d_call: TRBD1
cdr3_aa: CSASARQGNNSPLHF
cdr3_nt: TGCAGTGCTAGTGCCAGACAGGGCAATAATTCACCCCTCCACTTT

j_call: TRBJ2-3
v_call: TRBV2
clone_size: -
d_call: TRBD2
cdr3_aa: CASSASGGTDTQYF
cdr3_nt: TGTGCCAGCAGTGCTAGCGGGGGCACAGATACGCAGTATTTT